This T cell receptor beta chain was captured in a study of T cells in Graves' hyperthyroidism and ophthalmopathy. Study-wide context: Before treatment of any kind, peripheral blood was taken at initial diagnosis.

This clonotype was counted ten times or more. TCR beta CDR3 sequences were amplified from RNA transcripts. Initially, a first-round RT-PCR of the TCR CDR3 employed the HTBI primer set. Each CDR3 protein is one row after TCRdb ran MiXCR on the multiplex PCR reads. The data contain about 600,000 distinct CDR3 sequences, 14% of them singletons. V was trimmed by 5 bases and J by 6 bases, leaving 14 bases between them. This CDR3 has 14 residues. Germline V lookup: CDR1 SNHLY, CDR2 FYNNEI. The receptor was derived from a woman between 18 and 29 years old with Graves' ophthalmopathy. Sequenced: blood. The rearrangement joins TRBV2 to TRBJ2-1, with TRBD1 as a possible D gene (6 bases). For the CDR3, the DNA is TGTGCCAGCAGTCCCAGGGGAGAGGGCAATGAGCAGTTCTTC. This gives the protein CASSPRGEGNEQFF.